These 27 T cell receptor beta chains came from one sample sequenced in a study of blood T cell repertoires in COVID-19 (dated by TCRdb to 2018 to 2020). Libraries were built with the immunoSEQ multiplex PCR assay. In TCRdb, the immuneACCESS table is reduced to in-frame sequences with V and J assigned. These tables do not hold every clone; where another copy was compared, an unresolved V gene accounts for under half, and the others remain unexplained. The sample includes about 200,000 clones, with 80% to 90% observed a single time. Over 2% of the sample belongs to the ten largest clones. Sequencing was carried out using peripheral blood. Receptors originate from a man younger than 45 who had recovered from COVID-19.

The genes are TRBV7-8 and TRBJ1-2; 8 bases map to TRBD1. Germline V gives CDR1 SGHVS, CDR2 FQNEAQ. The V and J ends lost 1 base and 1 base, in that order; junction bases with no gene match: 5. The length of the CDR3 is 16 residues. CDR3 DNA sequence: TGTGCCAGCAGCTTAGGAGGGGGACAGGTTAACTATGGCTACACCTTC. Protein sequence: CASSLGGGQVNYGYTF.

The V and J genes are TRBV7-9 and TRBJ2-7; 9 bases map to TRBD2. Unmatched junction bases numbered 0, after V lost 1 base and J lost 2 bases. Germline assignment: CDR1 SEHNR and CDR2 FQNEAQ (reference sequence). The CDR3 consists of 14 residues. CDR3 DNA sequence: TGTGCCAGCAGCTTAGGCGGGGGGGCCTACGAGCAGTACTTC. Translating gives CASSLGGGAYEQYF.

V gene TRBV13 combines with J gene TRBJ2-7, with D maybe TRBD1 (6 bases). This CDR3 spans 14 amino acids. Between the trimmed V and J ends, which lost 3 bases and 4 bases, there was a span of 13 bases. Germline CDR1 is PRHDT and CDR2 is FYEKMQ (reference sequence). CDR3 amino acids: CASSFGTDRYEQYF. The CDR3 region has the DNA TGTGCCAGCAGCTTTGGGACGGACAGATACGAGCAGTACTTC.

The rearrangement links TRBV4-3 to TRBJ1-1; the match to TRBD1 covers 7 bases. Germline V gene sequence: CDR1 LGHNA, CDR2 YSLEER. V shed 1 base and J 1 base; nucleotides not matched to a gene: 3. This CDR3 region has 15 residues. CDR3 bases: TGCGCCAGCAGCCAAGGGAACAGGGGGAACACTGAAGCTTTCTTT. Its protein product is CASSQGNRGNTEAFF.

CDR3 sequence (DNA): TGCGCCAGCAGTGAAGAGTCCTGGGGAAACACCATATATTTT. This encodes CASSEESWGNTIYF. The chain carries TRBV10-2 and TRBJ1-3; D ambiguous. Germline values: CDR1 WSHSY, CDR2 SAAADI. This CDR3 contains 14 residues. The germline V and J ends were trimmed by 3 bases and 4 bases, with 10 bases remaining between them.

V and J are TRBV7-2 and TRBJ1-5; D might be TRBD1 (6 bases). Germline CDR1 SGHTA, CDR2 FQGNSA. V lost 6 bases, J lost 1 base, and 13 bases lay in between. The CDR3 has 15 residues. The CDR3 region is CASSLRGTSNQPQHF. The CDR3 DNA reads as TGTGCCAGCAGTCTCAGGGGCACCAGCAATCAGCCCCAGCATTTT.

This chain joins TRBV13 and TRBJ1-6; D gene ambiguous. The germline CDR1 and CDR2 sequences are PRHDT and FYEKMQ (reference sequence). Trimming removed 5 bases at V and 5 bases at J, with 4 bases between. The CDR3 contains 12 residues. The CDR3 nucleotides read TGTGCCAGCAGCCTTAATAATTCACCCCTCCACTTT. This sequence encodes CASSLNNSPLHF.

CDR3: CASSLELANTGELFF. CDR3 DNA sequence: TGCGCCAGCAGCTTGGAACTAGCGAACACCGGGGAGCTGTTTTTT. The chain is built from TRBV5-1 and TRBJ2-2, with D perhaps matching TRBD2 (5 bases). The germline V gene encodes CDR1 SGHRS and CDR2 YFSETQ. Trimming took off 0 bases at V and 0 bases at J, with 6 bases between the two ends. This CDR3 region has 15 residues.

The chain links TRBV5-6 to TRBJ2-1, with TRBD1 matching over 12 bases. The CDR3 runs 16 residues. The germline CDR1 and CDR2 sequences are SGHDT and YYEEEE. V was clipped by 0 bases and J by 7 bases; unmatched bases: 5. CDR3 in DNA: TGTGCCAGCAGCTTGGCCGGGACAGGGGGCCTTAATGAGCAGTTCTTC. Amino acid sequence: CASSLAGTGGLNEQFF.

The sample holds one count of this clone. V usage is TRBV19 and J usage is TRBJ1-1; 9 nucleotides agree with TRBD1. Trimming cost V 5 bases and J 5 bases; bases outside gene matches: 3. CDR1 is LNHDA and CDR2 is SQIVND in the germline V gene (reference sequence). The CDR3 has 13 amino acids. DNA of the CDR3: TGTGCCAGTAGTGCGGACAGGGGTACTGAAGCTTTCTTT. Its protein product is CASSADRGTEAFF.

Concerning this clone: One junction end does not reproduce the germline sequence, and a read error may be involved. The rearrangement links TRBV11-3 to TRBJ1-4; D is unresolved. The CDR3 consists of 12 residues. Germline CDR1 reads SGHNT; CDR2 reads YENEEA. The DNA of the CDR3 is TGTGCCAGCAGCTTTTATACCGCTGTGGGGAGGTTT. It codes for CASSFYTAVGRF.

This clone was seen only a few times. The V call is TRBV4-2, the J call TRBJ2-3; 10 positions agree with TRBD1. The germline CDR1 and CDR2 sequences are LGHNA and YNFKEQ. This CDR3 region has 16 residues. V lost 4 bases and J lost 4; bases outside the gene matches: 8. The CDR3 sequence is CASSLGAGTGADTQYF. As DNA, the CDR3 is TGTGCCAGCAGCCTGGGAGCGGGGACAGGGGCAGATACGCAGTATTTT.

This chain joins TRBV30 and TRBJ2-2; D is unclear. CDR1 GTSNPN and CDR2 SVGIG come from the germline V gene (reference sequence). Deletions cut 3 bases from V and 1 base from J, with 9 bases between. This CDR3 comprises 14 residues. CDR3 sequence reads: CAWRRSGNTGELFF. CDR3 DNA: TGTGCCTGGAGGCGGTCGGGGAACACCGGGGAGCTGTTTTTT. The variable domain in full, with the rest retrieved from reference TRBV30 and TRBJ2-2, is SQTIHQWPATLVQPVGSPLSLECTVEGTSNPNLYWYRQAAGRGLQLLFYSVGIGQISSEVPQNLSASRPQDRQFILSSKKLLLSDSGFYLCAWRRSGNTGELFFGEGSRLTVL.

Only a few counts were recorded for this clone. In DNA, the CDR3 is TGCGCCAGCAGCTTGTACACCTTGAACACTGAAGCTTTCTTT. Translation: CASSLYTLNTEAFF. The rearrangement uses TRBV5-1 and TRBJ1-1; D is undetermined. This CDR3 has 14 residues. Germline V CDR1 and CDR2: SGHRS, YFSETQ. V was pared by 1 base and J by 0 bases, with 7 bases between.

V usage is TRBV18 and J usage is TRBJ2-4; 9 bases fit TRBD1. CDR1 and CDR2 (germline): KGHSH, LQKENI. The CDR3 spans 14 residues. Trimming removed 3 bases from V and 7 bases from J; junction bases left unmatched: 4. In DNA form, the CDR3 reads TGTGCCAGCTCACCCCCCGGGACAGGGAACATTCAGTACTTC. It specifies CASSPPGTGNIQYF.

In DNA, the CDR3 is TGTGCCAGCAGCCAAAACCTAATAGGGGGTCCAGAGGAGCAGTACTTC. Protein product: CASSQNLIGGPEEQYF. The chain joins TRBV3-1 (or the pseudogene TRBV3-2) to TRBJ2-7; D possibly corresponds to TRBD1 (6 bases). V was clipped by 2 bases and J by 7 bases, with 21 bases between them. In germline, CDR1 is LGHDT, CDR2 YNNKEL (reference sequence). CDR3 length equals 16 residues.

This rearrangement joins TRBV28 to TRBJ1-5, with D perhaps TRBD1 (6 bases). With 2 bases removed from V and 5 bases from J, the gap between germline ends came to 10 bases. CDR3 length: 14 residues. In germline, CDR1 is MDHEN, CDR2 SYDVKM. The CDR3 loop is CASSLRAGDQPQHF. The CDR3 nucleotides read TGTGCCAGCAGTTTAAGGGCAGGGGATCAGCCCCAGCATTTT.

This chain uses TRBV3-1 (or the pseudogene TRBV3-2) with TRBJ2-3; D is possibly TRBD2 (6 bases). CDR3 size: 13 residues. V lost 1 base, J lost 8 bases, and 10 bases lay in between. Looked up from germline, CDR1 is LGHDT and CDR2 is YNNKEL (reference sequence). The CDR3 DNA follows: TGTGCCAGCAGCCAAGGGGACTTCGGTACGCAGTATTTT. Translation: CASSQGDFGTQYF.

V and J are TRBV5-1 and TRBJ1-5; D might be TRBD1 (5 bases). The germline V and J ends were trimmed by 0 bases and 6 bases, with 13 bases remaining between them. CDR1 SGHRS and CDR2 YFSETQ come from the germline V gene. This CDR3 contains 15 residues. CDR3 in amino acids: CASSLDPGVGQPQHF. DNA for the CDR3: TGCGCCAGCAGCTTGGACCCGGGGGTAGGTCAGCCCCAGCATTTT. The full variable domain, in which reference TRBV5-1 and TRBJ1-5 provide the parts outside the CDR3, is KAGVTQTPRYLIKTRGQQVTLSCSPISGHRSVSWYQQTPGQGLQFLFEYFSETQRNKGNFPGRFSGRQFSNSRSEMNVSTLELGDSALYLCASSLDPGVGQPQHFGDGTRLSIL.

The chain has TRBV6-5 and TRBJ1-1; 9 bases align to TRBD1. The CDR3 is 15 amino acids. Trimming took 9 bases from V and 3 from J; bases not matched to a gene: 11. Germline V gives CDR1 MNHEY, CDR2 SVGAGI. The CDR3 sequence is CASSTGGFTDTEAFF. The CDR3 coding sequence is TGTGCCAGTTCGACAGGGGGGTTTACGGACACTGAAGCTTTCTTT.

The rearrangement joins TRBV10-2 to TRBJ1-2; D is possibly TRBD1 (5 bases). Germline V lookup: CDR1 WSHSY, CDR2 SAAADI. The germline V and J ends were trimmed by 7 bases and 8 bases, with 23 bases remaining between them. The CDR3 covers 15 residues. In DNA, the CDR3 is TGCGCCAGCACATCCTCCCGGGGGAATCCGCGGGGCTACACCTTC. Translation gives CASTSSRGNPRGYTF.

This sequence joins TRBV27 and TRBJ2-7; D is possibly TRBD1 (5 bases). CDR3 length equals 15 residues. CDR1 and CDR2 (germline): MNHEY, SMNVEV (reference sequence). V lost 4 bases to trimming and J lost 0 bases, with 13 bases between them. This chain's CDR3 is CASSYQEGASYEQYF. The CDR3 DNA sequence: TGTGCCAGCAGTTACCAAGAAGGGGCCTCCTACGAGCAGTACTTC.

The chain uses TRBV19 and TRBJ1-2; D is undetermined. The CDR3 runs 13 residues. V was shortened by 6 bases and J by 5 bases, with 13 bases between the two germline ends. CDR1 LNHDA and CDR2 SQIVND come from the germline V gene (reference sequence). CDR3 DNA: TGTGCCAGTAGACTGATAGCGAATTATGGCTACACCTTC. As protein: CASRLIANYGYTF.

This clone was detected once. The chain links TRBV27 to TRBJ2-7; 9 positions match TRBD1. Germline-derived CDR1 and CDR2 are MNHEY and SMNVEV (reference sequence). CDR3 length: 14 residues. The ends lost 6 bases at V and 6 bases at J; junction bases unmatched: 9. The CDR3: CASRPTGTGFEQYF. The CDR3 DNA reads as TGTGCCAGCAGGCCTACCGGGACAGGGTTCGAGCAGTACTTC.

This clone was observed a handful of times. The V and J genes are TRBV14 and TRBJ1-1; TRBD1 is a possible D gene (5 bases). The CDR3 is 13 amino acids. CDR1 and CDR2 (germline): SGHDN, FVKESK. The ends were cut back, 5 bases at V and 2 bases at J, with 9 bases in the middle. The CDR3 is CASSIGVNTEAFF. The CDR3 DNA is TGTGCCAGCAGCATAGGGGTTAACACTGAAGCTTTCTTT.

This clone was seen at least ten times. The chain is built from TRBV3-1 (or the pseudogene TRBV3-2) and TRBJ2-5; weak D call: TRBD2 (5 bases). Germline V gives CDR1 LGHDT, CDR2 YNNKEL (reference sequence). V gave up 1 base and J gave up 4 bases, with 19 bases separating them. This CDR3 contains 17 residues. DNA of the CDR3: TGTGCCAGCAGCCAAGGTTCTACCCTGGGCGGGTCAGAGACCCAGTACTTC. This translates into CASSQGSTLGGSETQYF.

V gene TRBV9 combines with J gene TRBJ2-4, with no clear D. The CDR3 has 13 residues. CDR1 SGDLS and CDR2 YYNGEE come from the germline V gene. The germline V and J ends were trimmed by 0 bases and 7 bases, with 8 bases remaining between them. CDR3 in amino acids: CASSVAGNNIQYF. The CDR3 DNA follows: TGTGCCAGCAGCGTAGCTGGCAATAACATTCAGTACTTC.